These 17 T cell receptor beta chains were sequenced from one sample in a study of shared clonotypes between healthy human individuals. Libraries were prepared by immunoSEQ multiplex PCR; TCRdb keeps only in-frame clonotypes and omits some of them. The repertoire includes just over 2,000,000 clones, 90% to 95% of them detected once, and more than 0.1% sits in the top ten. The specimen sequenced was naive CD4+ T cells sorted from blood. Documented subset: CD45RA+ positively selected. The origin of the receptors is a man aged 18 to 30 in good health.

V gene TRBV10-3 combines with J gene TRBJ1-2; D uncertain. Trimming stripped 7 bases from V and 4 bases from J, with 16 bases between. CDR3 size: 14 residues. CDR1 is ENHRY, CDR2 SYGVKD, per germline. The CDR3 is CAITPAGGTYGYTF. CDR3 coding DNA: TGTGCCATCACCCCGGCAGGAGGTACCTATGGCTACACCTTC.

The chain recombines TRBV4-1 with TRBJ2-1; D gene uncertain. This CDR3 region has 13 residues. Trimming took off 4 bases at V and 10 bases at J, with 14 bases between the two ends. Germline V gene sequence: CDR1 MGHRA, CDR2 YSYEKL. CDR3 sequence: CASSPFMRIEQFF. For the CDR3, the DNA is TGCGCCAGCAGCCCATTCATGAGGATAGAGCAGTTCTTC.

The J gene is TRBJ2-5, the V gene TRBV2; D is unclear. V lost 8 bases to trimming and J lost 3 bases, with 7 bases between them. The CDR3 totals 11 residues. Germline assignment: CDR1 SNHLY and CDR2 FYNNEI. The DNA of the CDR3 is TGTGCCAGCGCGATGGAAGAGACCCAGTACTTC. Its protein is CASAMEETQYF.

The chain's CDR3 is CASSQDLRVLSYEQYF. CDR3 DNA sequence: TGCGCCAGCAGCCAAGATCTGAGGGTACTATCCTACGAGCAGTACTTC. The chain employs TRBV4-1 and TRBJ2-7; possible D gene TRBD2, 5 bases. Trimming pared 0 bases from V and 1 base from J, leaving 13 bases between. Germline V gives CDR1 MGHRA, CDR2 YSYEKL. This CDR3 contains 16 residues.

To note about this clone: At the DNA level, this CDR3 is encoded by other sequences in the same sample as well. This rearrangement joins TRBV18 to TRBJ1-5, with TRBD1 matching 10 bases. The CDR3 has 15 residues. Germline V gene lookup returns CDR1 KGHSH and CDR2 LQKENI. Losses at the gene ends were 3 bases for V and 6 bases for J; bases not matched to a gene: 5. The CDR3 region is CASSPGQGIGQPQHF. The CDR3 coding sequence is TGTGCCAGCTCACCGGGACAGGGGATTGGTCAGCCCCAGCATTTT.

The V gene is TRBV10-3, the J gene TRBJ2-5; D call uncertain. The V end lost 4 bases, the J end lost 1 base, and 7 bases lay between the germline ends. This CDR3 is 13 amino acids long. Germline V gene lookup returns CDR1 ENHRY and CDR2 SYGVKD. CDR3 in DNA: TGTGCCATCAGTGTTACAAGCCAAGAGACCCAGTACTTC. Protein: CAISVTSQETQYF.

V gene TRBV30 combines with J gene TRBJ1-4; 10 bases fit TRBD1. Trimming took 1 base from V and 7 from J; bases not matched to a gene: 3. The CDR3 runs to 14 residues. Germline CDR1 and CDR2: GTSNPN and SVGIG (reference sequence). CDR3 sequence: CAWSADRGGEKLFF. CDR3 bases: TGTGCCTGGAGTGCGGACAGGGGGGGTGAAAAACTGTTTTTT.

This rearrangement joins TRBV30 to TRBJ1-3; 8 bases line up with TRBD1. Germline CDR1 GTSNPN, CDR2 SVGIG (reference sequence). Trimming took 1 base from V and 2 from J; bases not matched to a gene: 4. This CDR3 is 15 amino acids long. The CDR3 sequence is CAWSGTGYAGNTIYF. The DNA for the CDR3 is TGTGCCTGGAGTGGGACAGGGTATGCTGGAAACACCATATATTTT.

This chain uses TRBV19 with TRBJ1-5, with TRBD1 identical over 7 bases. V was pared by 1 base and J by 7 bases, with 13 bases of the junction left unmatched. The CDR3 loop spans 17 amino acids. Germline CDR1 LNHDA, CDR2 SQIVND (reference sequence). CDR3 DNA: TGTGCCAGTAGTATAGGTTCGAAGACAGGGATCGGCCAGCCCCAGCATTTT. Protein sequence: CASSIGSKTGIGQPQHF.

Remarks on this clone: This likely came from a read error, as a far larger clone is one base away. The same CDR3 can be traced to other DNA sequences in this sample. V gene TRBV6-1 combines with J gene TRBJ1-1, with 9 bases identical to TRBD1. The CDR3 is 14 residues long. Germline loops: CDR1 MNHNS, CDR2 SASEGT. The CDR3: CASSRQGEKAEAFF. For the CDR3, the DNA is TGTGCTAGCAGTCGACAGGGGGAAAAGGCTGAAGCTTTCTTT.

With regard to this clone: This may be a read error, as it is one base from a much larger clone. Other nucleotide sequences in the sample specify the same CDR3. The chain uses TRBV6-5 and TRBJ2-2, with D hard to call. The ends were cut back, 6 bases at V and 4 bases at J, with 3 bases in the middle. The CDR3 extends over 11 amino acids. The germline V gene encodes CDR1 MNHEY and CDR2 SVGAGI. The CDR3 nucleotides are TGTGCCAGCAGCTCCACCGGGGAGCTGTTTTTT. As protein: CASSSTGELFF.

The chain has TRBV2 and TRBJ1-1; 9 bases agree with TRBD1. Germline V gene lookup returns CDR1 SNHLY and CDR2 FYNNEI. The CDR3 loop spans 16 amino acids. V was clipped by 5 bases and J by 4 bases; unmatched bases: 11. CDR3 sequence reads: CASSLRQGGAGTEAFF. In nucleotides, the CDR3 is TGTGCCAGCAGTCTTCGACAGGGGGGAGCTGGCACTGAAGCTTTCTTT. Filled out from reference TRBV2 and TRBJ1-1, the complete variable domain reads EPEVTQTPSHQVTQMGQEVILRCVPISNHLYFYWYRQILGQKVEFLVSFYNNEISEKSEIFDDQFSVERPDGSNFTLKIRSTKLEDSAMYFCASSLRQGGAGTEAFFGQGTRLTVV.

In DNA, the CDR3 is TGTGCCAGCAGCGGGGGGGTTCAAGTGCTTAATTCACCCCTCCACTTT. Amino acids: CASSGGVQVLNSPLHF. This sequence joins TRBV7-8 and TRBJ1-6; the D gene is possibly TRBD1 (5 bases). This CDR3 has 16 amino acids. V lost 5 bases, J lost 6 bases, and 17 bases lay in between. Germline V lookup: CDR1 SGHVS, CDR2 FQNEAQ.

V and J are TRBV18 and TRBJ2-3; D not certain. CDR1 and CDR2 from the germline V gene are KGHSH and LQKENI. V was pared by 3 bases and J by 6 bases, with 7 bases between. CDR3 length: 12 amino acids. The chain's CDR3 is CASSPKRDTQYF. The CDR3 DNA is TGTGCCAGCTCACCGAAAAGGGATACGCAGTATTTT.

CDR3 loop: CASRPQGNTEAFF. The CDR3, as DNA: TGTGCCAGTAGACCTCAAGGGAACACTGAAGCTTTCTTT. The chain recombines TRBV19 with TRBJ1-1; no definite D call. V lost 6 bases and J lost 1, with 9 bases in between. Germline V gene lookup returns CDR1 LNHDA and CDR2 SQIVND (reference sequence). This CDR3 is built from 13 residues.

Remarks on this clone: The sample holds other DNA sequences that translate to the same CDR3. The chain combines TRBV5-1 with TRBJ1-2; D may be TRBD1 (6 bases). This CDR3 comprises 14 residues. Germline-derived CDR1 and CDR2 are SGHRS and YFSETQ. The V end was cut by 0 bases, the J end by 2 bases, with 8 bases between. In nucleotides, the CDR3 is TGCGCCAGCAGCTTGGAGGGGACAAACTATGGCTACACCTTC. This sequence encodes CASSLEGTNYGYTF.

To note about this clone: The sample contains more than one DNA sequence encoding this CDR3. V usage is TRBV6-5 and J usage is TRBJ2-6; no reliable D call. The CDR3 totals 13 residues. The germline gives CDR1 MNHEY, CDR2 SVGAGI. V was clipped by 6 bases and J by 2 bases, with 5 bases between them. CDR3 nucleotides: TGTGCCAGCAGATCTACTGGGGCCAACGTCCTGACTTTC. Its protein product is CASRSTGANVLTF.